This T cell receptor (beta chain) was documented in a study of cytomegalovirus exposure and HLA in healthy donors (dated by TCRdb to about 2017). Concerning the study at large: According to an earlier analysis of 587 of the donors, some 170 million T cells yielded 90 million to 130 million unique TCR beta sequences and 276 Gb of sequence data. Approximately 300 gigabases of sequencing data and roughly 80 million unique TCR sequences made up an early release that covered approximately 700 HLA-typed donors. Among the roughly 400 genotyped donors, under 90% belonged to the genetic ancestry cluster associated with self-reported Caucasian donors. The aim of the study was to test whether cataloging public T cell receptors could identify signatures of past pathogen exposure. The T cell repertoires of several hundred subjects were profiled by immunosequencing and related to cytomegalovirus serostatus. Besides the first cohort of 666 subjects, a separate validation cohort made up of roughly 120 different subjects was used. High-throughput TCR immunosequencing, statistical association of individual TCRs with disease status, and machine learning were combined to predict cytomegalovirus infection status. To study patterns of TCR occurrence, a later analysis re-analyzed previously published TCR beta repertoires from hundreds of donors and added high-resolution HLA genotyping. The later analysis used no new phenotypic data to find candidate immune exposures, relying instead on TCR beta sequences and their occurrence across donors. To decide whether each TCR beta V gene segment behaved as functional or pseudogenic, an earlier analysis of approximately 590 of the donors relied on high-throughput TCR beta sequencing. Donor age, sex, ethnicity and CMV serostatus were collected together with the repertoire data. A later genetic analysis took genome-wide SNP genotypes for about three fifths of the 666 donors and used that subset as a discovery cohort. All discovery cohort repertoires had been generated on a single sequencing platform. HLA typing included class I and class II loci at four-digit resolution. The number of typed donors differed by locus: roughly 620-630 for A, B, C, DRB1 and DQB1; some 500 for DQA1; 600 to 610 for DPA1; and roughly 490 for DPB1. Roughly 5 DR-DQ haplotypes were handled as single units for association and clustering, since linkage in the cohort was strong. Among approximately 370 genotyped donors of the cohort, an average of around 250,000 unique TCR beta nucleotide sequences was sequenced per donor, of which roughly 17% were non-productive.

On the study overall, not on this receptor specifically: While some public TCRs were present in many individuals, most TCR sequences turned up only very rarely across donors. A group of highly shared sequence variants was considered likely to be a technical artifact of the sequencing pipeline. At a false discovery rate of 0.05, a later analysis linked 15,000 to 20,000 TCR beta sequences to specific HLA alleles. Roughly uniform sequencing depth across donors was assumed in presence/absence analyses, although this assumption may not hold. In an earlier analysis of around 600 of the donors, most TCR beta V segments were observed in productive rearrangements about 90% or about 30% of the time, broadly matching IMGT annotations. Strong co-occurrence of HLA alleles, especially DR and DQ, made assigning TCR associations to individual alleles difficult. The classifier was reported to diagnose cytomegalovirus status with high specificity and sensitivity in both the original cohort and the validation cohort. HLA typing was unavailable for some donors at each locus, so association tests used only the typed subset. The 87-base-pair reads could not distinguish some IMGT-functional V segments, including TRBV6-2 and TRBV6-3, so those segments were excluded. A later analysis found that TCR association rates varied across HLA loci, with DRB1 alleles showing the most associated TCRs and HLA-C alleles the fewest. Because counts were too low, about 15 rarely observed V segments, including chromosome 9 orphons, were left out of the earlier analysis of a few hundred of the donors. Only TCR beta chains were sequenced in this cohort, and the absence of alpha or paired-chain data limited detectable features. It was suggested by the authors that the approach could potentially be generalized to other disease states and immunological phenotypes. A further reported finding was that TCR beta sequences accurately predicted the HLA-A and HLA-B alleles for most subjects in the first cohort. A few of the identified cytomegalovirus-associated TCR beta chains were confirmed in vitro to be specific for cytomegalovirus antigens. In a later analysis, several top co-occurrence clusters were reported to appear linked to parvovirus B19, influenza, CMV and Epstein-Barr virus. Most CMV-associated TCR beta chains appeared to be HLA-restricted in a later analysis, and the HLA associations seemed to be driven largely by CMV exposure. In a later analysis, HLA-associated TCR beta chains showed more clonal expansion and lower generation probabilities than non-associated chains that were equally common. Linkage disequilibrium might explain the correlated functional status among segregating V segments, but an unknown experimental factor could not be ruled out. In the study, about 150 TCR beta chains were listed as associated with cytomegalovirus. An association between a missense DCLRE1C variant and V-gene and J-gene trimming of TCR beta chains was found in a later genetic analysis and replicated in an independent cohort. Compared with the 666-donor mean, donors in an Asian-associated ancestry cluster had fewer N-insertions in productive TCRs, according to a later genetic analysis. The only immune exposure information available for the cohort was CMV serostatus.

Comments on this clone: No antigen is known for it. There are no base qualities to consult, and no much larger clone falls within one base.

Receptor amplification or capture employed the immunoSEQ multiplex PCR assay. For the multiplex PCR, a mixture combining 60 forward primers for TCR Vbeta segments and 13 reverse primers for TCR Jbeta segments was used. The CDR3 region of rearranged TCR beta genes was amplified from genomic DNA by a multiplex PCR assay. The amplified TCR beta libraries were sequenced on the Illumina HiSeq System as 87-base-pair reads. On the study's bioinformatics: Across the roughly 670 repertoires, a later analysis counted roughly 84 million unique TCR beta chains, around 10 million of which were shared by at least two donors. To remove PCR and sequencing errors, raw reads were error-corrected and collapsed into unique sequences using a nearest-neighbor algorithm that merged closely related sequences. To assign V, D and J gene segments, CDR3 sequences were aligned to IMGT reference sequences. Each retained sequence needed at least a six-nucleotide match to both a V gene segment and a J gene segment. A rearrangement was called productive if the CDR3 had no stop codons and remained in frame with V and J, and every other rearrangement was called non-productive. Following IMGT convention, CDR3 was defined as the stretch from the second conserved V-encoded cysteine to the conserved J-encoded phenylalanine. The earlier analysis of some 600 of the donors excluded sequences that lacked an unambiguous match to a single V gene segment. In an earlier analysis of some 590 of the donors, a V segment was called functional when productive rearrangements were above 56.7%, and segregating when the standard deviation between donors exceeded 5%. To diagnose cytomegalovirus status from the catalog of TCR beta chain sequences, a statistical classification framework was built. In a later analysis, TCR nucleotide sequences were compared against IMGT/GENE-DB human TR gene sequences so that V and J genes could be assigned. A later analysis assigned CDR3 sequences and most-parsimonious VDJ recombination scenarios with the TCRdist pipeline. In a later analysis, each TCR beta chain was defined by its CDR3 amino acid sequence together with its V-gene family, and reads without a unique V-gene family were excluded. In a later analysis, fewer than 650 highly shared, low-generation-probability nucleotide sequences were removed to address suspected cross-contamination and a sequencing artifact. A later analysis calculated a clonal expansion index for each public chain from normalized within-repertoire ranks of inferred template counts. Generation probabilities in a later analysis came from a VDJ recombination model fitted to out-of-frame rearrangements, and those results were checked against IGoR. In a later analysis, hypergeometric tests were used to score TCR-TCR, TCR-HLA and TCR-CMV co-occurrence, with a repertoire-size bias correction applied to TCR pairs. In a later analysis, false discovery rates were estimated by permuting HLA or CMV assignments 20 times. In a later analysis, co-occurring TCRs were grouped with DBSCAN, and TCRdist sequence similarity was added when clustering was performed within HLA-allele-positive subsets. Repertoires with fewer than 30,000 or more than 120,000 public chains were left out of co-occurrence clustering, as were five repertoires with anomalous nucleotide sharing. Entries here come from immuneACCESS through TCRdb and include only in-frame sequences with V and J called. Some clones fail to appear in such tables; in the studies checked, an unresolved V gene covers under half of the shortfall, and the cause of the remainder is unknown. V, J and clone size derive from that table, while D and trimming were established from the DNA sequence. In this sample the table shows about 140,000 clones, 70% to 80% of which occur a single time. Approximately 1.8% of the sample belongs to the ten largest clones.

CDR1 and CDR2, looked up from the germline V gene, are MDHEN and SYDVKM. Taken from cysteine to phenylalanine, the CDR3 has 14 residues. CDR3 DNA is the only sequence kept; it has 42 bases, read in frame from the first base. Deletion took 3 bases off V and 15 bases off J, with a span of 22 bases between the germline ends. The cohort was made up of roughly 670 healthy bone marrow donors. At the time of sampling, every cohort member was nominally healthy, though immune exposures that went unrecorded were likely present. The donor was CMV seropositive and belonged to the group of about 290 seropositive cohort members. Every donor gave a peripheral blood sample, and the peripheral blood mononuclear cells from that sample were used for TCR beta sequencing. Genomic DNA extraction from the blood cell samples was performed with the Qiagen DNeasy Blood Extraction Kit.

This clonotype was obtained from a female donor in good health and CMV-seropositive. The sample consisted of PBMCs. This receptor chain uses TRBV28 and TRBJ2-3; TRBD2 might be the D gene, on 6 matching bases. The nucleotide sequence reads as follows: TGTGCCAGCAGTTTTTTAAGGGAGCCGGGACTTTTATATTTT. Its product reads: CASSFLREPGLLYF.